This TCR beta chain was captured in a study of OX40 agonist ivuxolimab in advanced cancers. Study information: Ivuxolimab, which patients received intravenously every 2 weeks, was dosed at 0.01 to 10 mg/kg. Among those enrolled, mean age was around 55 years (range about 23 to 90) and 75% to 85% were male. Study-wide points: Low clonal expansion, among the lowest seen, marked partial responders at 0.1-3.0 mg/kg.

Note on this clone: What it recognizes is unknown.

CDR1 and CDR2 (germline): LNHDA, SQIVND (reference sequence). The CDR3 covers 15 residues. V trimming: 4 bases; J trimming: 1 base; junction bases outside the gene matches: 3. TCRdb's copy holds only in-frame clones and misses some; the assay was immunoSEQ multiplex PCR. The sample records some 87,000 clones, about 88% being singletons. Sample: CD4+ or CD8+ T cells sorted from blood, taken in a trial of the OX40 agonist ivuxolimab. This receptor was obtained from an adult with an advanced solid tumor such as melanoma, head and neck, liver or kidney cancer. The rearrangement joins TRBV19 to TRBJ2-3; TRBD2 matches 9 bases. CDR3 protein: CASSRLAARTDTQYF. DNA of the CDR3: TGTGCCAGTAGTAGACTAGCGGCCCGCACAGATACGCAGTATTTT.